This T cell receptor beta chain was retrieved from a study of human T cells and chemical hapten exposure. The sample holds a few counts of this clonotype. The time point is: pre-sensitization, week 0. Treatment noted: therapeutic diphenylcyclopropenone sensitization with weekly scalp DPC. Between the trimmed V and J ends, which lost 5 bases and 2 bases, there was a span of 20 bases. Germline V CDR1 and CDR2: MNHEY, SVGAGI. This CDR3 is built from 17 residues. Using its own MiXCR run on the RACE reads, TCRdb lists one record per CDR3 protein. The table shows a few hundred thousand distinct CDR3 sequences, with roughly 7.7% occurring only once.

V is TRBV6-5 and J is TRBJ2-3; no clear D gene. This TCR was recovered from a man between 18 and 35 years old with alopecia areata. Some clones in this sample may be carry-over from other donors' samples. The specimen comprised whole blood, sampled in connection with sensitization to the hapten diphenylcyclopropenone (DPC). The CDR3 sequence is CASSAKGLSIATDTQYF. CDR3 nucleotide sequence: TGTGCCAGCAGTGCCAAGGGCCTCTCTATAGCCACAGATACGCAGTATTTT.